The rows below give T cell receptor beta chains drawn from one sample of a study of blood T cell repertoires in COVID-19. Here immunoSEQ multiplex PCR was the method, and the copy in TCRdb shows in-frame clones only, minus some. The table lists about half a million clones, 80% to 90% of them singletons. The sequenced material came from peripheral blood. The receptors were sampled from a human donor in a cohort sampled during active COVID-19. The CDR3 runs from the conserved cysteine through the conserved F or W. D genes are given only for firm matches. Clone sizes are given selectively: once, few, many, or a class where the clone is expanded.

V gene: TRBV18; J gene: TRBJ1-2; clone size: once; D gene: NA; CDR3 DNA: TGTGCCAGCTCACCTTCACAGGGAGGCTACACCTTC; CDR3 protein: CASSPSQGGYTF
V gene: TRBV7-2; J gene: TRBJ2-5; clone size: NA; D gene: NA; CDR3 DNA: TGTGCCAGCAGCTTACTGGGAGGCCAAGAGACCCAGTACTTC; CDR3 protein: CASSLLGGQETQYF
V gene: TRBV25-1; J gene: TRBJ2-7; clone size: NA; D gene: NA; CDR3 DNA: TGTGCCAGCAGTGCTTCTTCCTACGAGCAGTACTTC; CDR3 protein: CASSASSYEQYF
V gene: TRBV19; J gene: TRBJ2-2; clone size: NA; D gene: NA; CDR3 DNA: TGTGCCAGTAGTATCTCCACTAGGAGCGCGAACACCGGGGAGCTGTTTTTT; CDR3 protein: CASSISTRSANTGELFF
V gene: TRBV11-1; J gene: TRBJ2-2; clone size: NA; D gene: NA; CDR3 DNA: TGTGCCAGCAAGCCCAGGGCCACCGGGGAGCTGTTTTTT; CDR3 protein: CASKPRATGELFF
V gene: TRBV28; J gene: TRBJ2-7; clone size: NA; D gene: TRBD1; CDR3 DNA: TGTGCCAGCAGTGGGACAGGGGGCCCTATCCTACCTTACGAGCAGTACTTC; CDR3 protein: CASSGTGGPILPYEQYF
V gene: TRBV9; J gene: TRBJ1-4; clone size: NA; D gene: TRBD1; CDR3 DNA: TGTGCCAGCAGCACCGGGACAGGGCGGGAAAAACTGTTTTTT; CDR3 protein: CASSTGTGREKLFF
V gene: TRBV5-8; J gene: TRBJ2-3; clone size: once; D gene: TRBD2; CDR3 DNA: TGTGCCAGCAGCTACGGGACTAGCGGATGGGGAGATACGCAGTATTTT; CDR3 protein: CASSYGTSGWGDTQYF
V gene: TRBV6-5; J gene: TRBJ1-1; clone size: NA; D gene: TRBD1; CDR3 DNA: TGTGCCAGCAGGGGACAGCGTGAAGCTTTCTTT; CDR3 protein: CASRGQREAFF
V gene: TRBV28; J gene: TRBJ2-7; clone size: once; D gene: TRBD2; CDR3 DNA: TGTGCCAGCAGCTCAGGACTAGCGTATTACTACGAGCAGTACTTC; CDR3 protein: CASSSGLAYYYEQYF
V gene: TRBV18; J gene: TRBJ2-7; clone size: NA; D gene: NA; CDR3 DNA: TGTGCCAGCTCACCGAATGTCGGGAGTAAGTTCGGGGAGCAGTACTTC; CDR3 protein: CASSPNVGSKFGEQYF
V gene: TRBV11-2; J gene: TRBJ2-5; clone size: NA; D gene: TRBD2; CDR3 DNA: TGTGCCAGCACCCCTCCAGGGAACCGGGGGGCCCAGTACTTC; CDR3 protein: CASTPPGNRGAQYF
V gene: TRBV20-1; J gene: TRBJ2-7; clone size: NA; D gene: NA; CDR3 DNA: TGCAGTGCTAGAGATCAGGGGGAGCAGTACTTC; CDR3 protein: CSARDQGEQYF
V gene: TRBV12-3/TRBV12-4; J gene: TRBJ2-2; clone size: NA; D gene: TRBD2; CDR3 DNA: TGTGCCAGCGAGAGCGGGATTACCGGGGAGCTGTTTTTT; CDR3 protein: CASESGITGELFF
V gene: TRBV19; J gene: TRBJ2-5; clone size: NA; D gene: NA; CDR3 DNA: TGTGCCAGTAGTACGACTTGGACACTGAAAGAGACCCAGTACTTC; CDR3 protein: CASSTTWTLKETQYF
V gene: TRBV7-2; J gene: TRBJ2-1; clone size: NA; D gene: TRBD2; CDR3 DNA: TGTGCCAGCAGCTTATACCCGGGACTAAGTTACAATGAGCAGTTCTTC; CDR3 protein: CASSLYPGLSYNEQFF
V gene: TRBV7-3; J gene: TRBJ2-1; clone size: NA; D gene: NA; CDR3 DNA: TGTGCCAGCAGCTTATCCGGGAATAACAATGAGCAGTTCTTC; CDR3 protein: CASSLSGNNNEQFF
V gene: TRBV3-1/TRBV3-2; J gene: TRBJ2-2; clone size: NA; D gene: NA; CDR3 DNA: TGTGCCAGCAGCCAAGTGTCAGACTCGAACACCGGGGAGCTGTTTTTT; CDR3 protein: CASSQVSDSNTGELFF
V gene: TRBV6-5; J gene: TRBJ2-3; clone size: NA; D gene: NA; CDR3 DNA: TGTGCCAGCAGACGATCGAGTTTCAGCACAGATACGCAGTATTTT; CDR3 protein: CASRRSSFSTDTQYF
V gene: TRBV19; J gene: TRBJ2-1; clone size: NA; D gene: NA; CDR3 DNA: TGTGCCAGTAGTATAAGTAGCCAAACTAGGTATCCCAATGAGCAGTTCTTC; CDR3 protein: CASSISSQTRYPNEQFF
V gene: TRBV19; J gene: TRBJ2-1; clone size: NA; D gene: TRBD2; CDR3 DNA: TGTGCCAGTAGCAGTAGCGGGTACAATGAGCAGTTCTTC; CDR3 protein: CASSSSGYNEQFF
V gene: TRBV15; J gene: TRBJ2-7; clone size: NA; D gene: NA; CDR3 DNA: TGTGCCACCAGCAGAGGATCCGGCAGGACTCTCTACGAGCAGTACTTC; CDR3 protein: CATSRGSGRTLYEQYF
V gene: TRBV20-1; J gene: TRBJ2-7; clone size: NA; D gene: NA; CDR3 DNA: TGCAGTGTAGCGAGCTCCTACGAGCAGTACTTC; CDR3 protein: CSVASSYEQYF
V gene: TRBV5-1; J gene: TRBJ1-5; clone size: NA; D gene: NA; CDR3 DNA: TGCGCCAGCAGCCCAGAGGTACAGGAGGCGGGGCAGCCCCAGCATTTT; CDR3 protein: CASSPEVQEAGQPQHF
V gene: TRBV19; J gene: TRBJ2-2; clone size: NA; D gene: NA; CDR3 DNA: TGTGCCAGTAGTAACCTAGCACCCGGGGAGCTGTTTTTT; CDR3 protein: CASSNLAPGELFF
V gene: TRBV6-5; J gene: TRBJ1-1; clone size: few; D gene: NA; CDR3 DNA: TGTGCCAGCAGTTACCTCCCTGGGGCCACTGAAGCTTTCTTT; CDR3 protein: CASSYLPGATEAFF
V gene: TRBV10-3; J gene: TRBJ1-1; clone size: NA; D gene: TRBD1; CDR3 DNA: TGTGCCATCAGTAGGGACAGGGGAGACACTGAAGCTTTCTTT; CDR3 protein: CAISRDRGDTEAFF
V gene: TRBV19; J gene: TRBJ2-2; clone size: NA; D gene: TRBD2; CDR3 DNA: TGTGCCAGTAGGGAACTAGCTCTTGGGAGGGATACCGGGGAGCTGTTTTTT; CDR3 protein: CASRELALGRDTGELFF